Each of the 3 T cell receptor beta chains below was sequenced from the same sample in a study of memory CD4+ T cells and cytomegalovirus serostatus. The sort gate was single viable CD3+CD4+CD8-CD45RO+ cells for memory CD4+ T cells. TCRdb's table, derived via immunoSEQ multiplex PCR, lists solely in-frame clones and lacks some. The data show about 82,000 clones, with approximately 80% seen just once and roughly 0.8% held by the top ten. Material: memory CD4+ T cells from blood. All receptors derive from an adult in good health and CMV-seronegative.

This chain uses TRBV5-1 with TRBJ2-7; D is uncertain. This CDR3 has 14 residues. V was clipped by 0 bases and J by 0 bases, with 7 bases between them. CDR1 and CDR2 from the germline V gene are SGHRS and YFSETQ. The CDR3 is CASSLGSSSYEQYF. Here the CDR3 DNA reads TGCGCCAGCAGCTTGGGTAGTTCCTCCTACGAGCAGTACTTC.

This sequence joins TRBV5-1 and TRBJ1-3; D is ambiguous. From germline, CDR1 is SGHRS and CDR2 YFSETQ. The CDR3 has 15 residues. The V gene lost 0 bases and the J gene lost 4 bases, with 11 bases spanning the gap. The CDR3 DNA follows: TGCGCCAGCAGCTTGGTCGGCATCGCAGGAAACACCATATATTTT. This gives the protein CASSLVGIAGNTIYF.

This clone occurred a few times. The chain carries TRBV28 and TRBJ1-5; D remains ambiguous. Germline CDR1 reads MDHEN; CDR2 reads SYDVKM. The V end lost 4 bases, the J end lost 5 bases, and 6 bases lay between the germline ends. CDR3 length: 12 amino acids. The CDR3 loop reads CASSSKYQPQHF. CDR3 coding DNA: TGTGCCAGCAGTTCCAAGTATCAGCCCCAGCATTTT.